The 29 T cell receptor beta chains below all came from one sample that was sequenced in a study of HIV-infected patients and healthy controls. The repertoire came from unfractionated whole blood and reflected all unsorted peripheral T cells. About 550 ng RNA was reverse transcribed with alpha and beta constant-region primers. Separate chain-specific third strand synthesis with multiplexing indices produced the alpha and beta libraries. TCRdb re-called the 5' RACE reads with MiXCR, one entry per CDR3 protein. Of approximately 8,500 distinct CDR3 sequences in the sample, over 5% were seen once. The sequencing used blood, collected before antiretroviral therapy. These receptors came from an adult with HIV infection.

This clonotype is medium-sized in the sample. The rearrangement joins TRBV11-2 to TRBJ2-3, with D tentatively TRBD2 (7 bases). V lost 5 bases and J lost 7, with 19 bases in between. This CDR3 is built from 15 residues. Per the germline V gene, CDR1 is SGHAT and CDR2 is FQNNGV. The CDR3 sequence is CASSPAGGGGNTQYF. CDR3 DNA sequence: TGTGCCAGCAGCCCAGCAGGAGGGGGGGGAAATACGCAGTATTTT.

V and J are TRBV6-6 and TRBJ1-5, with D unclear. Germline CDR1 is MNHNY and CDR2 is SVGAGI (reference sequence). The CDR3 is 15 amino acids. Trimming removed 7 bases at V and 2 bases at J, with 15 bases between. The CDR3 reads CASTAVRAGNQPQHF. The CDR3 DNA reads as TGTGCCAGCACGGCGGTGAGGGCGGGCAATCAGCCCCAGCATTTT.

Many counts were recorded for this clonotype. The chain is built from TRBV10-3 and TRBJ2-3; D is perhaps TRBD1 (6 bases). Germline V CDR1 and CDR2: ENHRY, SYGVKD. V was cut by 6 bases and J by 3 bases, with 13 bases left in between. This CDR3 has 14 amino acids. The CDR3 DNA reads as TGTGCCATCAGAGGGACATCTTCAACAGATACGCAGTATTTT. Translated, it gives CAIRGTSSTDTQYF.

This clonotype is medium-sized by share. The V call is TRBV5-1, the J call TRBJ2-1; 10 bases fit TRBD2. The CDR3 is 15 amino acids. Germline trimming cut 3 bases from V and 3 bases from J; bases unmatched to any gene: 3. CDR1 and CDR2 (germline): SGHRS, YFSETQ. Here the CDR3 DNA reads TGCGCCAGCAGCTCCGGACTAGCGGACTACAATGAGCAGTTCTTC. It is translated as CASSSGLADYNEQFF.

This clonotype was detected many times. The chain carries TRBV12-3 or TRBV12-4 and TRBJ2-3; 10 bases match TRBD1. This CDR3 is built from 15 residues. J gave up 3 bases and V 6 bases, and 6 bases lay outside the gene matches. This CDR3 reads CASSPGTGETDTQYF. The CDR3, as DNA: TGTGCCAGCAGCCCCGGGACAGGGGAGACAGATACGCAGTATTTT.

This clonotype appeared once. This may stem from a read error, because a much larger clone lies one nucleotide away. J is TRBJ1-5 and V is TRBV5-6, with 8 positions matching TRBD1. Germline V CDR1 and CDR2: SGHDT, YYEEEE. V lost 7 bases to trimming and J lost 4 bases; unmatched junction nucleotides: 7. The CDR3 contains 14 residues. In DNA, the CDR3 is TGTGCCAGCGCCCGACAGGGGCCTAATCAGCCCCAGCATTTT. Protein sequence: CASARQGPNQPQHF.

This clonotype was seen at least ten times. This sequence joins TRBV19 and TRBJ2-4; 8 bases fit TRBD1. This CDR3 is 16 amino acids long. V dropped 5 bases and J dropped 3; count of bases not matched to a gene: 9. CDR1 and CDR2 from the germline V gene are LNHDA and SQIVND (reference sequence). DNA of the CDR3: TGTGCCAGTAGTGTCAGGGGGCGAGAAGTCAAAAACATTCAGTACTTC. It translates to CASSVRGREVKNIQYF.

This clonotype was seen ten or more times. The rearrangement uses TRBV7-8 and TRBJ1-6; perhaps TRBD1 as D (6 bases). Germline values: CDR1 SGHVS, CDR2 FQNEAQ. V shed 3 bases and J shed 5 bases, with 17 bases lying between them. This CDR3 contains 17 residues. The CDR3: CASSFTTGLRDNSPLHF. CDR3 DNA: TGTGCCAGCAGCTTTACGACAGGCCTGAGGGATAATTCACCCCTCCACTTT.

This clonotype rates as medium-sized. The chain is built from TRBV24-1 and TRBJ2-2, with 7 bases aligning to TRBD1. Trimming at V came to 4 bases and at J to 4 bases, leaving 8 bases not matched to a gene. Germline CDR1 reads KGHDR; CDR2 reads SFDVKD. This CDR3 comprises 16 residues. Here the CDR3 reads CATSDREGGVTGELFF. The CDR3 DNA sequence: TGTGCCACCAGTGACCGGGAAGGGGGCGTCACCGGGGAGCTGTTTTTT.

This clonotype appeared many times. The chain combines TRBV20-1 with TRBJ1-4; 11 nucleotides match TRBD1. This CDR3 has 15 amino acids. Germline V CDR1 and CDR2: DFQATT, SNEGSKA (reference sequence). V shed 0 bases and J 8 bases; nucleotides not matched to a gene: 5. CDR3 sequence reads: CSARDRTGGREKLFF. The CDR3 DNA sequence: TGCAGTGCTAGAGATCGGACAGGGGGCAGGGAAAAACTGTTTTTT.

The CDR3 spells CASSVRGRTSDTQYF. CDR3 DNA: TGTGCCAGTAGTGTCAGGGGGCGGACATCAGATACGCAGTATTTT. The chain uses TRBV19 and TRBJ2-3; 8 bases line up with TRBD1. The V segment lost 5 bases and the J segment 4 bases; nucleotides outside the gene matches: 8. This CDR3 spans 15 amino acids. Germline CDR1 and CDR2: LNHDA and SQIVND (reference sequence).

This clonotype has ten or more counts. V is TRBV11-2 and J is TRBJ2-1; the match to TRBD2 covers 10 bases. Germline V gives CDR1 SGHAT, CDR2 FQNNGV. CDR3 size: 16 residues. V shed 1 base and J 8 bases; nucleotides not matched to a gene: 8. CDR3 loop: CASSLVASGGRYEQFF. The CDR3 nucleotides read TGTGCCAGCAGCTTAGTAGCTAGCGGGGGTCGGTATGAGCAGTTCTTC.

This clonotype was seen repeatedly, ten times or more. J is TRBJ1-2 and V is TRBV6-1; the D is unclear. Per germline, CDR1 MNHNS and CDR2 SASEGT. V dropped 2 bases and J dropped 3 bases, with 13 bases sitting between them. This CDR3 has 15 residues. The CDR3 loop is CASSESSTADYGYTF. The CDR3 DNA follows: TGTGCCAGCAGTGAATCTTCCACAGCTGACTATGGCTACACCTTC.

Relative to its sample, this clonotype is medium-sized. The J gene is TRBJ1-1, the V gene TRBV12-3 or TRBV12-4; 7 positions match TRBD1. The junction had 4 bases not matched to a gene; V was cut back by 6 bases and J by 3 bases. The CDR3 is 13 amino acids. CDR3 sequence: CASREQGYTEAFF. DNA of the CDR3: TGTGCCAGCAGGGAACAGGGGTACACTGAAGCTTTCTTT.

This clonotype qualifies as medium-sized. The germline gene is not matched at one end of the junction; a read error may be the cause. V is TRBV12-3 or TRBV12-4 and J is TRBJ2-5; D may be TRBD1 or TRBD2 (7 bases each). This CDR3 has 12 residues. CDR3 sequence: CASSFGRGRPDF. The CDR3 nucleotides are TGTGCCAGCAGTTTTGGGAGGGGGCGACCCGATTTC.

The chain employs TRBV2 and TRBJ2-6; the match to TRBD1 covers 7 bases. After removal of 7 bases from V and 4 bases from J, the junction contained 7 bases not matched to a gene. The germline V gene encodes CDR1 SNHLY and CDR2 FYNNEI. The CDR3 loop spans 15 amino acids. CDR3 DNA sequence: TGTGCCAGCAACTCAGGGGGTGCGGGGGCCAACGTCCTGACTTTC. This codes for CASNSGGAGANVLTF.

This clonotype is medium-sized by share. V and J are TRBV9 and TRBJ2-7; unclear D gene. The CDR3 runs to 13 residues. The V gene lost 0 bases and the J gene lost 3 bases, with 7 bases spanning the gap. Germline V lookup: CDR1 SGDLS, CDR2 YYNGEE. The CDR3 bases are TGTGCCAGCAGCGTAGAAGTCGGCTACGAGCAGTACTTC. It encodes CASSVEVGYEQYF.

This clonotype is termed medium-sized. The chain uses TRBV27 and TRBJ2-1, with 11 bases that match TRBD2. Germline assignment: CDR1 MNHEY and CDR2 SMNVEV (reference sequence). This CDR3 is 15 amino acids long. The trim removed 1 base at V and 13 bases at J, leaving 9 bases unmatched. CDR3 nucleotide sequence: TGTGCCAGCAGTTTATTAACTAGCGGGGGCAGCGTCCAGTTCTTC. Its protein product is CASSLLTSGGSVQFF.

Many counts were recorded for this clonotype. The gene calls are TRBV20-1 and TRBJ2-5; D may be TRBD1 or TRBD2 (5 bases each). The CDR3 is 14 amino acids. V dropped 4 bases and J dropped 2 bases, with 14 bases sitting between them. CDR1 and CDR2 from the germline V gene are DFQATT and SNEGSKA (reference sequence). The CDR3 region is CSATPGPRQETQYF. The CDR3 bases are TGCAGTGCTACACCGGGACCGAGACAAGAGACCCAGTACTTC.

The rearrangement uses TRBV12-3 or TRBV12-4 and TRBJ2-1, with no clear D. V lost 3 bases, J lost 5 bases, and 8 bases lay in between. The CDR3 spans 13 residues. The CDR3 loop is CASSFDDNNEQFF. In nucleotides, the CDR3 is TGTGCCAGCAGTTTCGACGATAACAATGAGCAGTTCTTC.

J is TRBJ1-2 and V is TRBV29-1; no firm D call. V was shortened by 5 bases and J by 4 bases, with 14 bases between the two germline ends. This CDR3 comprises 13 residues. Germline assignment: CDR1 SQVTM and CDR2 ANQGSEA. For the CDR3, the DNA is TGCAGCGTTTCTCGACCGGGCCGCTATGGCTACACCTTC. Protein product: CSVSRPGRYGYTF.

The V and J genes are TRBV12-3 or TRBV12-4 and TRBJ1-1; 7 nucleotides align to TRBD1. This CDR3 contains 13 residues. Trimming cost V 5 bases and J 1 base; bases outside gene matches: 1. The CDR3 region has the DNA TGTGCCAGCAGTGGGACAGCGAACACTGAAGCTTTCTTT. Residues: CASSGTANTEAFF.

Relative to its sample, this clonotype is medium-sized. Here the CDR3 reads CSVEVSGGGEQYF. The CDR3 DNA reads TGCAGCGTTGAGGTTAGCGGGGGTGGCGAGCAGTACTTC. The chain carries TRBV29-1 and TRBJ2-7; 9 positions agree with TRBD2. V gave up 3 bases and J gave up 6 bases; unmatched junction bases: 6. CDR3 length equals 13 residues. Germline V gene data show CDR1 as SQVTM and CDR2 as ANQGSEA.

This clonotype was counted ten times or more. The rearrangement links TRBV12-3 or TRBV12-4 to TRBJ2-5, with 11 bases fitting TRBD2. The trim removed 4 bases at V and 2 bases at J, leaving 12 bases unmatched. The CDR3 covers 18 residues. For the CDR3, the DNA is TGTGCCAGCAGTTCCCCGGGACTAGCGGATATAGCGCAAGAGACCCAGTACTTC. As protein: CASSSPGLADIAQETQYF.

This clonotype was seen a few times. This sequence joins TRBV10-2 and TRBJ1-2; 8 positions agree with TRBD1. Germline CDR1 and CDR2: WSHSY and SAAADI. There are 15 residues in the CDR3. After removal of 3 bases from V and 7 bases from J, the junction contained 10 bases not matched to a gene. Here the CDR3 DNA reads TGCGCCAGCAGTGACGCGTCAGGGGGCGCCCTTGGCTACACCTTC. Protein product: CASSDASGGALGYTF.

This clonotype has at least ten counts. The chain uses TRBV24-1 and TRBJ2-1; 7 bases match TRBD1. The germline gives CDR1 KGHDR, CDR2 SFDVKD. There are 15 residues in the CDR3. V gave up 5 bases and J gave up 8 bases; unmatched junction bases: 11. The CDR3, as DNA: TGTGCCACCAGTGGGGACGTACAGGGGAGCGATGAGCAGTTCTTC. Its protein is CATSGDVQGSDEQFF.

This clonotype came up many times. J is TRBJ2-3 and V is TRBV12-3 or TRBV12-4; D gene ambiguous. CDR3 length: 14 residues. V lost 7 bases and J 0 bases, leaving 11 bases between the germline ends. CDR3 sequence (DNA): TGTGCCAGCACCTCTACCCTGAGCACAGATACGCAGTATTTT. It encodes CASTSTLSTDTQYF.

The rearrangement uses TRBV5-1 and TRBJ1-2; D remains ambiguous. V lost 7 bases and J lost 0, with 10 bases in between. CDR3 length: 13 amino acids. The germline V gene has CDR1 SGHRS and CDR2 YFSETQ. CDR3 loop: CASSGEPNYGYTF. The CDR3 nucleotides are TGCGCCAGCTCCGGGGAACCTAACTATGGCTACACCTTC.

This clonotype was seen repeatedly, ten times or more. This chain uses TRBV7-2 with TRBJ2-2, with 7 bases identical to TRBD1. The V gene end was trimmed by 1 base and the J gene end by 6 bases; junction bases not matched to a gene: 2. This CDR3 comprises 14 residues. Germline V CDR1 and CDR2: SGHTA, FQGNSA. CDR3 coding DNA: TGTGCCAGCAGCTTAGTGACAGGGTCCGGGGAGCTGTTTTTT. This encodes CASSLVTGSGELFF.